This T cell receptor (beta chain) is from a study of vaccination and CD4 T cells after COVID-19 (dated by TCRdb to between 2021 and 2022). About the study as a whole: Convalescent patients had a positive SARS-CoV-2 result on nasal swab PCR, and of these patients, some 10 had mild disease and one had severe disease. In the convalescent cohort there were six males and four females, among whom were two Hispanic individuals, seven Caucasians, two Asians and one multiracial person. Participants received two doses of either the Pfizer-BioNTech BNT162b2 vaccine (n=8) or the Moderna mRNA-1273 vaccine (n=2). Post-COVID blood samples from convalescent patients were collected a median of approximately 100 days after diagnosis, with a range of roughly 30 to 170 days. Post-vaccine blood samples were obtained a median of about 77 days after the second vaccine dose, with a range of roughly 13 to 250 days. The cultures were stimulated with overlapping spike peptide pools from SARS-CoV-2 and from the common cold coronaviruses HCoV-NL63, HCoV-OC43 and HCoV-229E. In control cultures, a CEFX viral epitope pool was used as positive control, an HIV-1 Nef peptide pool was used as negative control, or no peptide was added. In around nine COVID-19 convalescent patients and a handful of infection-naive healthy vaccine recipients, the spike-specific CD4+ TCR repertoire before mRNA vaccination was compared with the repertoire after mRNA vaccination.

V loses 1 base, J loses 4 bases, and the germline ends lie 17 bases apart. From cysteine to phenylalanine, the CDR3 is 17 amino acids long. Only CDR3 DNA remains: 51 bases, in frame from the first base. The germline V gene encodes CDR1 MNHEY and CDR2 SMNVEV (reference sequence). To prepare the library, PCR was applied. TCR sequencing of DNA from cultured CD4+ T cells used the Oncomine TCR Beta short-read assay at the Johns Hopkins FTIC core. The QIAamp micro DNA kit was used to extract genomic DNA from the cultured CD4+ T cells. Oncomine TCR Beta libraries made from cultured CD4+ T cells were pooled using unique dual indexes and sequenced on an Illumina iSeq 100. The original pipeline was this. Non-productive sequences were filtered out, and CDR3s that did not start with C, did not end with F or W, or were shorter than 7 amino acids were discarded. The MANAFEST web application identified antigen-specific clonotypes by comparing peptide-stimulated wells against reference wells and other culture wells. An FDR below 0.05, an odds ratio above 5, and a productive frequency above 0.1% in at least two of three replicate wells were required for clones to be considered positive. A clonotype counted as cross-reactive if it showed significant expansion both in the SARS-CoV-2 spike wells and in at least one common cold coronavirus spike condition. CDR3 homology was assessed with Levenshtein distances (stringdist) and unrooted phylogenetic trees (ape) in R version 3.6.1. In-frame beta chains were kept once TCRdb had trimmed the public reads at Q25 with fastp and called clones with MiXCR. Rows with one shared CDR3 protein collapse into an entry with the most common genes and DNA. TCRdb's processing, not the authors', yielded these V and J calls. Recorded for this sample are 20,000 or so distinct CDR3 sequences; roughly 50% of them occurred a single time. Approximately 7% of the sample comes from the top ten.

What the work shows at the level of the full study, not this receptor alone: An increase in the median number of SARS-CoV-2-reactive clonotypes from approximately 20 after infection to a few dozen after vaccination was observed, but the change was not found to be significant. Only a relatively small number of convalescent patients were included in the study, and early timepoints following natural infection were not analyzed. Nearly all vaccine-specific clones in convalescent patients (304 of 307) were mono-reactive for SARS-CoV-2 spike rather than cross-reactive with common cold coronaviruses. Among convalescent patients, a median 86.3% of the SARS-CoV-2-reactive clones seen after vaccination appeared only after vaccination, which suggests priming specific to the vaccine.

In the paper's terms, the treatment or condition label means: roughly 11-day PBMC culture with coronavirus spike peptide pools or control peptides (ViraFEST assay). The study used the ViraFEST assay, which expanded antigen-specific T cells with peptide pools and then identified expanded clonotypes by TCR sequencing. The convalescent patients' positive SARS-CoV-2 PCR tests fell between March and December 2020, which was before the Alpha, Beta and Delta variants emerged in the United States. Each well held about 2 million PBMCs cultured in IMDM containing around 5% human AB serum and 9 to 10 IU/ml IL-2, with 10 ug/ml peptide pools added. Half of the culture medium was replaced with fresh IL-2-containing medium on days 3 and 7. After about nine days of culture, CD4+ T cells were isolated by negative selection with the EasySep CD4+ T cell isolation kit. PBMCs were separated from whole blood using Ficoll-Paque Plus gradient centrifugation and then either used fresh or cryopreserved at -140C. In general, triplicate wells were set up for every culture condition.

A few counts support this clonotype. Its cognate antigen has yet to be identified. Base-call qualities are not available, and no considerably larger clone is one nucleotide away. The specimen was CD4+ T cells from blood, cultured in vitro. The clonotype originates from a human donor who had recovered from COVID-19. The chain is encoded by TRBV27 joined to TRBJ1-5; the D gene remains uncertain. The CDR3 region reads CASSLYSLSSSNQPQHF. The DNA sequence follows: TGTGCCAGCAGTTTATATTCCCTCTCGAGCAGTAATCAGCCCCAGCATTTT.